This T cell receptor beta chain was sequenced for a study of shared clonotypes between healthy human individuals. Study-level results: Relative to their counterparts shared across all four donors, non-shared clonotypes exhibited diminished generation probabilities. The diversity represented, both genetic and in exposure history, was limited by few donors.

Sequencing used immunoSEQ multiplex PCR; TCRdb keeps in-frame clones, though not all of them. The sample lists roughly 700,000 clones, 74% occurring once. Trimming at V came to 5 bases and at J to 4 bases, leaving 10 bases not matched to a gene. The CDR3 has 15 amino acids. Germline assignment: CDR1 MDHEN and CDR2 SYDVKM. To note about this clone: Its antigen remains unidentified.

The authors divided CD4+ cells into CD45RA+ naive and CD45RA-negative memory subsets. This TCR came from a woman between 25 and 40 years old in good health. Sequencing was carried out using memory CD4+ T cells sorted from blood. The subset denotes: CD45RA-negative fraction. This chain links TRBV28 with TRBJ1-1; 7 bases are a match to TRBD1. CDR3 coding DNA: TGTGCCAGCAGTCCGCGACAGGGATTCGTCACTGAAGCTTTCTTT. This encodes CASSPRQGFVTEAFF.